This T cell receptor (beta chain) came from a study of blood T cell repertoires in COVID-19. In germline, CDR1 is MNHEY, CDR2 SVGAGI. V dropped 6 bases and J dropped 9; count of bases not matched to a gene: 13. The CDR3 is made up of 14 amino acids. Per the original data handling: Nucleated cell counts were estimated from reference gene primer amplification. This table comes from immunoSEQ multiplex PCR, and its TCRdb copy is limited to in-frame clones, with some not included. V and J calls and clone size are given by that table; D and trimming were obtained from the DNA. The table shows 25,000 to 35,000 clones, with about 84% occurring only once.

J is TRBJ2-7 and V is TRBV6-5; TRBD2 aligns across 8 bases. Sequencing was carried out using peripheral blood. The TCR was taken from a woman of 80 years or more with acute or convalescent COVID-19. The CDR3 region has the DNA TGTGCCAGCAGCCGGGGTGCGGGAGGTATGGGGCAGTACTTC. It translates to CASSRGAGGMGQYF.